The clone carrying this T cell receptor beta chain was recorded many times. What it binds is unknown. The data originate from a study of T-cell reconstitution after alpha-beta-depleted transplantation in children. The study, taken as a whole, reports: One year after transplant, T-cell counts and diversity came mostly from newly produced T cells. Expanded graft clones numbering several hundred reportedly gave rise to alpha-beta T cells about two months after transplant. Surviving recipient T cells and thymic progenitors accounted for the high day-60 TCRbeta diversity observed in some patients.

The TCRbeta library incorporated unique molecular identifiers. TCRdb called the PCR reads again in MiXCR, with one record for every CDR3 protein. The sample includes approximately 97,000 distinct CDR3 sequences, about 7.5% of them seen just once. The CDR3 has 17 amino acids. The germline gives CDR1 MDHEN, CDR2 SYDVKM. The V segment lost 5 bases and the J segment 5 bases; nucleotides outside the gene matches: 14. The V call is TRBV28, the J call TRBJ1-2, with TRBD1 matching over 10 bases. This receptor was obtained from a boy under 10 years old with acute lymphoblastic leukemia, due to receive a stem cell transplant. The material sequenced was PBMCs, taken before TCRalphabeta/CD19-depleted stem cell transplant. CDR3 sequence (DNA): TGTGCCAGCAGTCGAGCCCACCGACAGGGGGCCGGGTATGGCTACACCTTC. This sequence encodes CASSRAHRQGAGYGYTF.